Shown below are 18 T cell receptor beta chains from a single sample sequenced in a study of cytomegalovirus exposure and HLA in healthy donors. The PCR ran on 60 Vbeta and 13 Jbeta primers. Here immunoSEQ multiplex PCR was the method, and the copy in TCRdb shows in-frame clones only, minus some. The table lists around 170,000 clones, around four fifths of them singletons. The sample was PBMCs. Receptors originate from a woman aged 50 to 60 in good health and CMV-seropositive.

The rearrangement links TRBV14 to TRBJ1-4, with D tentatively TRBD1 (5 bases). The V end lost 11 bases, the J end lost 0 bases, and 40 bases lay between the germline ends. This CDR3 is built from 23 residues. Germline V gene sequence: CDR1 SGHDN, CDR2 FVKESK. The DNA for the CDR3 is TGTGCCTATACTGATCCGGGGGATCTGGGACTCACAGAGAGGATTGCAACTAATGAAAAACTGTTTTTT. This gives the protein CAYTDPGDLGLTERIATNEKLFF. Full variable domain (outside the CDR3, taken from reference TRBV14 and TRBJ1-4): EAGVTQFPSHSVIEKGQTVTLRCDPISGHDNLYWYRRVMGKEIKFLLHFVKESKQDESGMPNNRFLAERTGGTYSTLKVQPAELEDSGVYFCAYTDPGDLGLTERIATNEKLFFGSGTQLSVL.

The genes are TRBV9 and TRBJ1-5; 8 bases fit TRBD1. CDR3 size: 14 residues. The V gene's germline CDR1 is SGDLS and CDR2 YYNGEE. With 5 bases clipped from V and 6 bases from J, the junction kept 7 bases outside the gene matches. For the CDR3, the DNA is TGTGCCAGCAGTGCAACAGGGGGAGGTCAGCCCCAGCATTTT. It translates to CASSATGGGQPQHF.

The chain is built from TRBV7-8 and TRBJ1-1; 9 bases fit TRBD1. J gave up 11 bases and V 4 bases, and 5 bases lay outside the gene matches. The CDR3 consists of 12 residues. CDR1 is SGHVS, CDR2 FQNEAQ, per germline. The CDR3 protein is CASSSRQGGAFF. The CDR3 DNA follows: TGTGCCAGCAGCTCAAGACAGGGGGGCGCTTTCTTT.

V gene TRBV6-6 combines with J gene TRBJ1-5, with a possible D match to TRBD1 (6 bases). The CDR3 is 15 amino acids. The V gene's germline CDR1 is MNHNY and CDR2 SVGAGI (reference sequence). The V end lost 4 bases, the J end lost 7 bases, and 17 bases lay between the germline ends. The CDR3 sequence: CASSSTLTGNQPQHF. The CDR3 DNA follows: TGTGCCAGCAGTTCAACTTTAACAGGGAACCAGCCCCAGCATTTT.

The chain has TRBV2 and TRBJ2-1; 12 positions match TRBD2. Germline V lookup: CDR1 SNHLY, CDR2 FYNNEI. With 6 bases clipped from V and 3 bases from J, the junction kept 3 bases outside the gene matches. The CDR3 runs to 15 residues. The CDR3 sequence: CASRATSGSYNEQFF. The CDR3 DNA follows: TGTGCCAGCAGGGCGACTAGCGGGAGCTACAATGAGCAGTTCTTC.

This chain uses TRBV5-5 with TRBJ1-4; a possible D gene is TRBD1 (6 bases). The CDR3 runs to 15 residues. V was pared by 0 bases and J by 5 bases, with 11 bases between. Germline V gene data show CDR1 as SGHKS and CDR2 as YYEKEE (reference sequence). In DNA, the CDR3 is TGTGCCAGCAGCTTGGCCAACAGGGCAAATGAAAAACTGTTTTTT. This gives the protein CASSLANRANEKLFF.

This clone occurred once. The chain combines TRBV15 with TRBJ1-2; no clear D. Deletions cut 0 bases from V and 7 bases from J, with 12 bases between. The CDR3 contains 14 residues. Germline CDR1 is LNHNV and CDR2 is YYDKDF (reference sequence). CDR3 in amino acids: CATSRDSGRAGYTF. The CDR3 DNA reads as TGTGCCACCAGCAGAGATTCGGGAAGGGCTGGCTACACCTTC.

This clone was picked up a small number of times. This rearrangement joins TRBV4-3 to TRBJ2-7; 11 bases are a match to TRBD1. This CDR3 has 14 residues. CDR1 is LGHNA and CDR2 is YSLEER in the germline V gene. With V trimmed by 4 bases and J by 3 bases, 2 bases remained unmatched. CDR3 nucleotides: TGCGCCAGCAGCCCGGGACAGGGGGACTACGAGCAGTACTTC. Translated, it gives CASSPGQGDYEQYF.

The V call is TRBV9, the J call TRBJ1-2; D not certain. The V end lost 0 bases, the J end lost 2 bases, and 8 bases lay between the germline ends. Germline values: CDR1 SGDLS, CDR2 YYNGEE. The CDR3 sequence is 14 residues long. CDR3 region: CASSVGPGNYGYTF. CDR3 nucleotide sequence: TGTGCCAGCAGCGTAGGACCAGGAAACTATGGCTACACCTTC.

This chain uses TRBV30 with TRBJ1-3, with a weak D call TRBD1 (5 bases). The germline gives CDR1 GTSNPN, CDR2 SVGIG (reference sequence). This CDR3 is built from 12 residues. V lost 0 bases and J lost 9, with 9 bases in between. CDR3 in DNA: TGTGCCTGGAGTGTGGGGGGAGCCACCATATATTTT. Translation: CAWSVGGATIYF.

The rearrangement uses TRBV12-2 and TRBJ1-1; the tabulated D call, TRBD1, remains unverified against the DNA. TRBV12-2 is a pseudogene. This CDR3 comprises 15 residues. The CDR3, as DNA: TGTGCAAGTCGCACAGACAGGTTAATGAACACTGAAGCTTTCTTT. Translation: CASRTDRLMNTEAFF.

The chain employs TRBV29-1 and TRBJ2-1, with 9 bases identical to TRBD2. V lost 7 bases and J lost 1; bases outside the gene matches: 2. The CDR3 is 13 residues long. The germline V gene has CDR1 SQVTM and CDR2 ANQGSEA. CDR3 sequence reads: CSGSGRSYNEQFF. The CDR3 coding sequence is TGCAGCGGAAGCGGGAGGTCCTACAATGAGCAGTTCTTC.

The genes are TRBV6-5 and TRBJ1-1, with a possible D match to TRBD1 (6 bases). CDR1 and CDR2 (germline): MNHEY, SVGAGI. V gave up 2 bases and J gave up 8 bases, with 9 bases separating them. This CDR3 has 12 residues. The DNA for the CDR3 is TGTGCCAGCAGTTACGAGACAGGAGAAGCTTTCTTT. Protein product: CASSYETGEAFF.

The chain carries TRBV11-2 and TRBJ2-7, with TRBD2 matching 9 bases. Germline V gene sequence: CDR1 SGHAT, CDR2 FQNNGV. Losses at the gene ends were 1 base for V and 3 bases for J; bases not matched to a gene: 7. There are 16 residues in the CDR3. The CDR3 region has the DNA TGTGCCAGCAGCTTAGGTTGGGGCGGGGGGGGCTACGAGCAGTACTTC. Its translation is CASSLGWGGGGYEQYF.

The chain couples TRBV28 to TRBJ2-7; D might be TRBD2 (6 bases). V lost 3 bases to trimming and J lost 12 bases, with 12 bases between them. Germline loops: CDR1 MDHEN, CDR2 SYDVKM. The CDR3 has 11 amino acids. CDR3 loop: CASSFGRDRYF. The CDR3 DNA is TGTGCCAGCAGTTTTGGGCGGGATAGGTACTTC.

This chain uses TRBV19 with TRBJ1-2; D possibly corresponds to TRBD1 (5 bases). Trimming removed 3 bases at V and 4 bases at J, with 9 bases between. There are 13 residues in the CDR3. Germline loops: CDR1 LNHDA, CDR2 SQIVND (reference sequence). CDR3 loop: CASSMTVVYGYTF. In nucleotides, the CDR3 is TGTGCCAGTAGTATGACAGTGGTCTATGGCTACACCTTC.

The CDR3 reads CASSPPEGSTEAFF. Here the CDR3 DNA reads TGTGCCAGCTCACCACCGGAGGGGAGCACTGAAGCTTTCTTT. The gene calls are TRBV18 and TRBJ1-1; possibly TRBD1 for D (5 bases). Per germline, CDR1 KGHSH and CDR2 LQKENI. The CDR3 has 14 amino acids. The V end lost 0 bases, the J end lost 4 bases, and 9 bases lay between the germline ends.

This chain joins TRBV7-2 and TRBJ1-1; D unresolved. With 5 bases removed from V and 1 base from J, the gap between germline ends came to 11 bases. The CDR3 runs 14 residues. Germline V CDR1 and CDR2: SGHTA, FQGNSA. CDR3 sequence: CASSPGIGNTEAFF. Written as DNA, the CDR3 is TGTGCCAGCAGCCCGGGGATAGGGAACACTGAAGCTTTCTTT. The full variable domain, completed using reference TRBV7-2 and TRBJ1-1, is GAGVSQSPSNKVTEKGKDVELRCDPISGHTALYWYRQSLGQGLEFLIYFQGNSAPDKSGLPSDRFSAERTGGSVSTLTIQRTQQEDSAVYLCASSPGIGNTEAFFGQGTRLTVV.